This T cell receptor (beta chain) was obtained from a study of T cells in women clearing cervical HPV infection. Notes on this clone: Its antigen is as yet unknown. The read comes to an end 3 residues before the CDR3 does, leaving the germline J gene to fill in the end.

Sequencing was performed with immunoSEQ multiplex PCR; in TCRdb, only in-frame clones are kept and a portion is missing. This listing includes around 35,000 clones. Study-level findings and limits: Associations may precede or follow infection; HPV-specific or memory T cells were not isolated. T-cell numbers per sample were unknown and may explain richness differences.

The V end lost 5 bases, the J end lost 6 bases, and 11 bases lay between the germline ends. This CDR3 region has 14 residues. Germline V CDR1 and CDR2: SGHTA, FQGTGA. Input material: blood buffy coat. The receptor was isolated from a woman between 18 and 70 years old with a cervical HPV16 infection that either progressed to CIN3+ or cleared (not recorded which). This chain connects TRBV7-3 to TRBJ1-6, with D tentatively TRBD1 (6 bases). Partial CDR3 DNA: TGTGCCAGCAGCCTTGGCAGGGGTAATTCACCC. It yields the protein CASSLGRGNSP. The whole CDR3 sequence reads CASSLGRGNSPLHF. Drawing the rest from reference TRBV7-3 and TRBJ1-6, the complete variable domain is GAGVSQTPSNKVTEKGKYVELRCDPISGHTALYWYRQSLGQGPEFLIYFQGTGAADDSGLPNDRFFAVRPEGSVSTLKIQRTERGDSAVYLCASSLGRGNSPLHFGNGTRLTVT.